The TCR beta chain under discussion was sequenced for a study of neurological immune-mediated disorders. Healthy control samples came from blood bank volunteers in Maryland, USA. Study observations and caveats: The absence of shared CDR3 amino acid sequences among expanded clones across subjects suggests private repertoires in all groups.

CDR3 length: 15 residues. CDR1 MGHRA and CDR2 YSYEKL come from the germline V gene. Deletions cut 0 bases from V and 7 bases from J, with 16 bases between. This clonotype was picked up many times. Its antigen is not identified. The cDNA was generated through 5'RACE incorporating 10-nucleotide random UMIs. Using its own MiXCR run on the 5' RACE reads, TCRdb lists one record per CDR3 protein. The sample carries 40,000 to 45,000 distinct CDR3 sequences, roughly 13% recorded once. Sequencing was performed on PBMCs. The chain uses TRBV4-1 and TRBJ2-7; D tentatively fits TRBD1 or TRBD2 (5 bases each). The sequence was collected from a female donor in good health. The DNA for the CDR3 is TGCGCCAGCAGCCAAGACGGGGCCAAAGGCAAAGAGCAGTACTTC. Encoded protein: CASSQDGAKGKEQYF.